This T cell receptor (beta chain) stems from a study of blood T cell repertoires in COVID-19. Germline assignment: CDR1 LGHDT and CDR2 YNNKEL (reference sequence). Trimming pared 0 bases from V and 7 bases from J, leaving 6 bases between. The CDR3 has 13 residues. Assay: immunoSEQ multiplex PCR; the TCRdb copy retains only in-frame clones and omits some. In the table there are approximately 12,000 clones, around 90% of which are singletons. The sample taken for sequencing was peripheral blood. V gene TRBV3-1 (or the pseudogene TRBV3-2) combines with J gene TRBJ2-2; D gene unclear. The source is an older woman with active COVID-19. The CDR3 coding sequence is TGTGCCAGCAGCCAAGACCTACGCGGGGAGCTGTTTTTT. Translation: CASSQDLRGELFF.